Detailed here is one T cell receptor beta chain. The antigen remains undetermined. At one end the junction does not follow the germline gene, possibly because of a read error. This sample is drawn from a study of cytomegalovirus exposure and HLA in healthy donors. Background on the study: An early release of data contained roughly 90 million unique TCRs, which came from HLA-typed donors.

Study-level points and caveats: A classifier reportedly called cytomegalovirus status with high sensitivity and specificity.

This CDR3 is 12 amino acids long. Germline lookup yields CDR1 SEHNR and CDR2 FQNEAQ (reference sequence). Primers: 60 Vbeta forward and 13 Jbeta reverse. The method was immunoSEQ multiplex PCR; TCRdb's version includes in-frame clones alone and lacks a portion of them. This table has 90,000 to 100,000 clones, around two thirds appearing once. Specimen: PBMCs. This sequence was found in a male donor in good health and CMV-seronegative. The chain employs TRBV7-9 and TRBJ1-5; D gene ambiguous. The CDR3 DNA reads TGTGCCAGCAGCATCACCTCTGGCCCCCCGAATTTT. Protein product: CASSITSGPPNF.